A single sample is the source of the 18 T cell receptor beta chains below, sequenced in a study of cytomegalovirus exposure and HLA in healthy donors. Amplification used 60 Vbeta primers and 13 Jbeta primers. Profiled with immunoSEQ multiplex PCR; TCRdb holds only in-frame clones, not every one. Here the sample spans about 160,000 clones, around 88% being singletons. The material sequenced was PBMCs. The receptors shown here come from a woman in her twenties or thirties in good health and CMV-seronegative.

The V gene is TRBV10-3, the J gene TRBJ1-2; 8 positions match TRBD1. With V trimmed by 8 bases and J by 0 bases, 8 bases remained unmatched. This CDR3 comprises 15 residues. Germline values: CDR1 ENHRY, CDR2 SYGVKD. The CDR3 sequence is CAILDRDTTNYGYTF. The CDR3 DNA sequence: TGTGCCATCCTGGACAGGGACACTACTAACTATGGCTACACCTTC.

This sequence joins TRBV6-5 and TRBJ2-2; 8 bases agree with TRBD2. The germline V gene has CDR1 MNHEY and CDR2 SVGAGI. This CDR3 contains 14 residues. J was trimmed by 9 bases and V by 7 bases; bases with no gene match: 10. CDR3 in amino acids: CASTAGLGVRELFF. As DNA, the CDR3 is TGTGCCAGCACCGCGGGACTAGGAGTGCGGGAGCTGTTTTTT.

The CDR3 DNA sequence: TGTGCCAGCTCACCGGGACAGGGGGCATGGACCGGGGAGCTGTTTTTT. As protein: CASSPGQGAWTGELFF. The chain uses TRBV18 and TRBJ2-2; 12 bases agree with TRBD1. Trimming took 3 bases from V and 5 from J; bases not matched to a gene: 4. The CDR3 totals 16 residues. CDR1 is KGHSH, CDR2 LQKENI, per germline.

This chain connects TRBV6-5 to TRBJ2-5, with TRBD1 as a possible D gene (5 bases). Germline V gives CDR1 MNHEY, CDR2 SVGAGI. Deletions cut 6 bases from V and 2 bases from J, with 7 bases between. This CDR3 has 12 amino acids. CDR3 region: CASRTGQETQYF. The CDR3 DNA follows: TGTGCCAGCAGAACAGGTCAAGAGACCCAGTACTTC.

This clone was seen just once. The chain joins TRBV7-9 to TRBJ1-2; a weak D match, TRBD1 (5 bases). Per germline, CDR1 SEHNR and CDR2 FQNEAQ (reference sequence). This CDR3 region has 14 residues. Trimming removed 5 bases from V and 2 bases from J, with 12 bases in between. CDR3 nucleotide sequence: TGTGCCAGCAGCCTCCTAAGGGGCAACTATGGCTACACCTTC. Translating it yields CASSLLRGNYGYTF.

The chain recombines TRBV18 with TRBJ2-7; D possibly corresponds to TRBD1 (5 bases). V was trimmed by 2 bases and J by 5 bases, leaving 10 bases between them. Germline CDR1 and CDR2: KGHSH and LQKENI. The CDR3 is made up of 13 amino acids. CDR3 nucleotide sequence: TGTGCCAGCTCACCAACCGCAGGGAACGAGCAGTACTTC. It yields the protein CASSPTAGNEQYF.

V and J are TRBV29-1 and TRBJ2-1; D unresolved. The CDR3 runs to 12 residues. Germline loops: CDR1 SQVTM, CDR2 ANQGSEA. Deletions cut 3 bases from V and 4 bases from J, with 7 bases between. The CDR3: CSVERNYNEQFF. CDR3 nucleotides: TGCAGCGTTGAGCGGAATTACAATGAGCAGTTCTTC.

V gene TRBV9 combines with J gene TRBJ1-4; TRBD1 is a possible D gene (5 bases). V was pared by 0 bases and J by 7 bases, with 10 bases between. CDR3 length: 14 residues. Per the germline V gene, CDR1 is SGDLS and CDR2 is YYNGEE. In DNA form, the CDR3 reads TGTGCCAGCAGCGTAGCGGGGGTTCGTGAAAAACTGTTTTTT. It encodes CASSVAGVREKLFF.

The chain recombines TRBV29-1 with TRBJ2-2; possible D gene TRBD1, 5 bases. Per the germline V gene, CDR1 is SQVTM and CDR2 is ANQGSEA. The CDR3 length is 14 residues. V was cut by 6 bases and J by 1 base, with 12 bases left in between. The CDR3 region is CSVSAQGNTGELFF. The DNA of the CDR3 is TGCAGCGTGTCCGCTCAGGGGAACACCGGGGAGCTGTTTTTT.

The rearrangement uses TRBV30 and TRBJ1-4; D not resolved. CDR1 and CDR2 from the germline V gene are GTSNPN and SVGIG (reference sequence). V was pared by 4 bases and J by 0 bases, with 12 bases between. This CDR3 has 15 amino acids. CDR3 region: CAWKAAGATNEKLFF. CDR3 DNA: TGTGCCTGGAAGGCTGCGGGCGCAACTAATGAAAAACTGTTTTTT.

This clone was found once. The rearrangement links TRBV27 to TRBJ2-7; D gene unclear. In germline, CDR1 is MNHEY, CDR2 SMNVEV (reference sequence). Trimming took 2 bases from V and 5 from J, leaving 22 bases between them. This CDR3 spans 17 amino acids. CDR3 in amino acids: CASSLVRSLGQTDEQYF. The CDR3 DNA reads TGTGCCAGCAGTTTAGTCAGGTCCCTCGGTCAAACGGACGAGCAGTACTTC.

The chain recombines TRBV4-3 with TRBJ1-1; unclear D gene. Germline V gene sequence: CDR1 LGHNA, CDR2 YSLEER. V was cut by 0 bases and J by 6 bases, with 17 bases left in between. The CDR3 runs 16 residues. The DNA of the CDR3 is TGCGCCAGCAGCCAAGATGTGAGGGCAATTGTACCTGAAGCTTTCTTT. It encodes CASSQDVRAIVPEAFF.

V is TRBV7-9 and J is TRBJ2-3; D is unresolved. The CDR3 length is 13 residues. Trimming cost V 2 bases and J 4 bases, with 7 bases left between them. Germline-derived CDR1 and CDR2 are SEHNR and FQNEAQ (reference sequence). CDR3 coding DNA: TGTGCCAGCAGCTTAACGGTGCCAGATACGCAGTATTTT. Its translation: CASSLTVPDTQYF.

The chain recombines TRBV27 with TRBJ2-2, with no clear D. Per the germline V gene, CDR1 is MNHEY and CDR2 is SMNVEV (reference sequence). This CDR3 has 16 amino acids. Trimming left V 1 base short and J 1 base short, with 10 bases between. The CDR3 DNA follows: TGTGCCAGCAGTTTATTGTCCGGAGTGAACACCGGGGAGCTGTTTTTT. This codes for CASSLLSGVNTGELFF.

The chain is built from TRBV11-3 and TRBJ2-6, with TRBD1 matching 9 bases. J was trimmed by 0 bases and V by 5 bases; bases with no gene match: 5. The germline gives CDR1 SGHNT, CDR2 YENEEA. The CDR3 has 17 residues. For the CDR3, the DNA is TGTGCCAGCAGCCCGACAGGGGGTTACTCTGGGGCCAACGTCCTGACTTTC. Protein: CASSPTGGYSGANVLTF.

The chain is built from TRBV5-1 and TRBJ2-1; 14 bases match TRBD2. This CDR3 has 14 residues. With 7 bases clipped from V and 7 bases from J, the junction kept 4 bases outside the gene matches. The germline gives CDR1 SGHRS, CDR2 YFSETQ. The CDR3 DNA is TGCGCCAGCGGACTAGCGGGGGGTTTGAATGAGCAGTTCTTC. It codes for CASGLAGGLNEQFF.

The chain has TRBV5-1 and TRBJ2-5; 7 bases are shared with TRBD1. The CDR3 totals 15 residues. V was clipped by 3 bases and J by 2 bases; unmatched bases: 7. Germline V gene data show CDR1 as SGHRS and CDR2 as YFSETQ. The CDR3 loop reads CASSSDGQVQETQYF. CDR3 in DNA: TGCGCCAGCAGCTCAGACGGACAGGTTCAAGAGACCCAGTACTTC.

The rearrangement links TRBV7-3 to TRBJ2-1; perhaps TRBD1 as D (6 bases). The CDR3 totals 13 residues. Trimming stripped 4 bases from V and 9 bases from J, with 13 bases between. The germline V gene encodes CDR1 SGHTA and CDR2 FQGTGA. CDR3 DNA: TGTGCCAGCAGCTCCGCACAGGGCAGTGAGCAGTTCTTC. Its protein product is CASSSAQGSEQFF.